The source of this T cell receptor beta chain is a study of CD8 T cells in Susac syndrome. On this clonotype: Antigen unknown.

Reverse transcription used about 0.45 to 1 ug RNA and random hexamers. TCR beta CDR3 was amplified by immunoSEQ covering 54 Vbeta and 13 Jbeta. TCRdb re-derived calls from the immunoSEQ multiplex PCR reads in MiXCR, one entry per CDR3 protein. The data contain around 150,000 distinct CDR3 sequences, 85% to 95% of them seen just once; the ten biggest clones take up around 0.12%. General study results and limits: As the study acknowledged, the number of individuals in its TCR sequencing and HLA analysis was relatively small.

CD8+ and CD4+ T cells taken from blood had their TCR beta sequenced. The multiple sclerosis control group comprised treatment-naive patients with stable or active relapsing-remitting disease. The germline V gene has CDR1 LGHDT and CDR2 YNNKEL (reference sequence). CDR3 length: 13 residues. V was trimmed by 2 bases and J by 11 bases, leaving 13 bases between them. This sequence was found in a human donor with multiple sclerosis. This sequence joins TRBV3-1 and TRBJ1-3, with D unclear. The material sequenced was CD4+ T cells from PBMCs. CDR3 sequence (DNA): TGTGCCAGCAGCCAACCGCTGGGCTCGGCCATATATTTT. Translating gives CASSQPLGSAIYF. Full variable domain (rest looked up from reference TRBV3-1 and TRBJ1-3): DTAVSQTPKYLVTQMGNDKSIKCEQNLGHDTMYWYKQDSKKFLKIMFSYNNKELIINETVPNRFSPKSPDKAHLNLHINSLELGDSAVYFCASSQPLGSAIYFGEGSWLTVV.